Only a few counts were recorded for the clone carrying this T cell receptor (beta chain). Its specificity is unknown. The record originates from a study of blood T cells in healthy people across ages. Whole-study results and caveats: Considered underestimates were the diversity estimates obtained from one million T cells. Older individuals had lower TCR beta diversity per million T cells (the decline was roughly linear).

Germline loops: CDR1 MNHEY, CDR2 SMNVEV (reference sequence). V gave up 0 bases and J gave up 8 bases, with 16 bases separating them. The CDR3 loop spans 15 amino acids. Primed by a sample-barcoded 5' primer and a J-beta primer mix, a second PCR proceeded for roughly 7 to 12 cycles. TCRdb used MiXCR to reprocess the 5' RACE reads, holding one entry per CDR3 protein. Altogether about 1.5 million distinct CDR3 sequences are present, less than 45% being singletons, with the ten largest covering approximately 4.1%. The sequence was collected from a woman under 30 in good health. The chain links TRBV27 to TRBJ1-2; D uncertain. The sample taken for sequencing was blood. The CDR3 sequence: CASSLSTQNSWGYTF. The CDR3 DNA reads as TGTGCCAGCAGTTTATCGACACAGAACTCCTGGGGCTACACCTTC.